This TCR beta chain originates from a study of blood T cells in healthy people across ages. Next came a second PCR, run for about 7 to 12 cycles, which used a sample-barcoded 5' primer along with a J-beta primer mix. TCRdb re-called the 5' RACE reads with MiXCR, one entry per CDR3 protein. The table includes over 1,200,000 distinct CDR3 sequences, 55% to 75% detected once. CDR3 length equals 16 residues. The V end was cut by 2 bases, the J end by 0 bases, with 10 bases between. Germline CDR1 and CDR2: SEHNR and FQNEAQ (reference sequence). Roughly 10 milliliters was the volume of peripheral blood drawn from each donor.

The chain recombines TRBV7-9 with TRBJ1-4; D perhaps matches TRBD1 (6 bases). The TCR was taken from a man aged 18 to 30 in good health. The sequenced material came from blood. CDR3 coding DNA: TGTGCCAGCAGCTTAAGGACAGCCGCAACTAATGAAAAACTGTTTTTT. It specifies CASSLRTAATNEKLFF.